Each of the 31 T cell receptor beta chains below was sequenced from the same sample in a study of blood T cell repertoires in COVID-19. The table came from immunoSEQ multiplex PCR; TCRdb's copy has only in-frame clones and leaves some out. The sample records 240,000 or so clones, roughly 79% being singletons. Sequencing used peripheral blood. These receptors all come from an elderly woman with COVID-19, enrolled during active disease.

This clone was counted a single time. This chain connects TRBV7-3 to TRBJ2-7; TRBD1 matches 10 bases. Germline values: CDR1 SGHTA, CDR2 FQGTGA. The ends lost 3 bases at V and 3 bases at J; junction bases unmatched: 5. The CDR3 has 15 residues. CDR3 region: CASSLTGGERYEQYF. CDR3 sequence (DNA): TGTGCCAGCAGCTTGACAGGGGGCGAGCGCTACGAGCAGTACTTC. Based on the CDR3 plus reference TRBV7-3 and TRBJ2-7, the full variable domain is GAGVSQTPSNKVTEKGKYVELRCDPISGHTALYWYRQSLGQGPEFLIYFQGTGAADDSGLPNDRFFAVRPEGSVSTLKIQRTERGDSAVYLCASSLTGGERYEQYFGPGTRLTVT.

Regarding this clone: One end of the junction fails to match germline, which may point to a read error. This chain links TRBV20-1 with TRBJ1-2; maybe TRBD1 (5 bases). The CDR3 covers 11 residues. From germline, CDR1 is DFQATT and CDR2 SNEGSKA (reference sequence). The CDR3 region is CSARGGTREYF. Written as DNA, the CDR3 is TGCAGTGCTAGGGGGGGGACGCGAGAATACTTC.

The chain uses TRBV30 and TRBJ2-3, with 8 bases lining up with TRBD2. Per germline, CDR1 GTSNPN and CDR2 SVGIG (reference sequence). This CDR3 region has 16 residues. Germline trimming cut 2 bases from V and 2 bases from J; bases unmatched to any gene: 9. The CDR3 region is CAWSWLVAGLTDTQYF. CDR3 sequence (DNA): TGTGCCTGGAGTTGGTTGGTAGCGGGACTCACAGATACGCAGTATTTT. Supplemented by reference TRBV30 and TRBJ2-3, the full variable domain reads SQTIHQWPATLVQPVGSPLSLECTVEGTSNPNLYWYRQAAGRGLQLLFYSVGIGQISSEVPQNLSASRPQDRQFILSSKKLLLSDSGFYLCAWSWLVAGLTDTQYFGPGTRLTVL.

This clone is a singleton in its sample. The rearrangement uses TRBV7-3 and TRBJ2-2; D is unresolved. Trimming left V 7 bases short and J 1 base short, with 7 bases between. Germline V gives CDR1 SGHTA, CDR2 FQGTGA. The CDR3 length is 13 residues. The CDR3 DNA is TGTGCCAGCACAAACAAGAACACCGGGGAGCTGTTTTTT. It encodes CASTNKNTGELFF. Filled out from reference TRBV7-3 and TRBJ2-2, the complete variable domain reads GAGVSQTPSNKVTEKGKYVELRCDPISGHTALYWYRQSLGQGPEFLIYFQGTGAADDSGLPNDRFFAVRPEGSVSTLKIQRTERGDSAVYLCASTNKNTGELFFGEGSRLTVL.

J is TRBJ2-1 and V is TRBV3-1 (or the pseudogene TRBV3-2); 7 nucleotides match TRBD2. CDR1 LGHDT and CDR2 YNNKEL come from the germline V gene (reference sequence). The CDR3 is made up of 15 amino acids. V was pared by 4 bases and J by 2 bases, with 5 bases of the junction left unmatched. The CDR3 DNA reads TGTGCCAGCAGCCGAAGCGGGGTCCCCTACAATGAGCAGTTCTTC. Encoded protein: CASSRSGVPYNEQFF.

This clone was found a few times. The rearrangement uses TRBV11-2 and TRBJ2-2, with 7 bases that match TRBD2. CDR3 size: 15 residues. Germline V gene lookup returns CDR1 SGHAT and CDR2 FQNNGV. V was clipped by 2 bases and J by 5 bases; unmatched bases: 5. DNA for the CDR3: TGTGCCAGCAGCTTATGGAGGGGAGGGACCGGGGAGCTGTTTTTT. It specifies CASSLWRGGTGELFF. Together with reference TRBV11-2 and TRBJ2-2, the CDR3 gives the full variable domain: EAGVAQSPRYKIIEKRQSVAFWCNPISGHATLYWYQQILGQGPKLLIQFQNNGVVDDSQLPKDRFSAERLKGVDSTLKIQPAKLEDSAVYLCASSLWRGGTGELFFGEGSRLTVL.

The chain joins TRBV4-1 to TRBJ1-5; D gene unclear. This CDR3 spans 15 amino acids. The germline V and J ends were trimmed by 0 bases and 7 bases, with 13 bases remaining between them. Per germline, CDR1 MGHRA and CDR2 YSYEKL. This CDR3 is CASSQDAGIRQPQHF. CDR3 nucleotides: TGCGCCAGCAGCCAAGATGCGGGGATTCGACAGCCCCAGCATTTT.

V and J are TRBV5-1 and TRBJ1-1; D is uncertain. V lost 5 bases and J 1 base, leaving 9 bases between the germline ends. Germline CDR1 SGHRS, CDR2 YFSETQ. This CDR3 has 13 residues. The CDR3 loop is CASSSSGNTEAFF. CDR3 in DNA: TGCGCCAGCAGTTCGTCGGGGAACACTGAAGCTTTCTTT.

This clone was recorded only once. The rearrangement links TRBV5-1 to TRBJ2-1; 7 bases agree with TRBD1. J was trimmed by 12 bases and V by 5 bases; bases with no gene match: 8. Germline assignment: CDR1 SGHRS and CDR2 YFSETQ. This CDR3 has 12 residues. This chain's CDR3 is CASRGGGDRQFF. In DNA form, the CDR3 reads TGCGCCAGCAGGGGTGGTGGGGACAGGCAGTTCTTC.

The gene calls are TRBV7-2 and TRBJ1-4, with a weak D call TRBD1 (6 bases). Germline V gives CDR1 SGHTA, CDR2 FQGNSA. This CDR3 is built from 16 residues. Trimming left V 6 bases short and J 3 bases short, with 17 bases between. The CDR3 region is CASRSRTDSPNEKLFF. CDR3 DNA sequence: TGTGCCAGCAGGTCTCGAACGGACAGTCCTAATGAAAAACTGTTTTTT.

This clone occurred once. This chain connects TRBV27 to TRBJ2-3; 11 nucleotides match TRBD2. The length of the CDR3 is 16 residues. Looked up from germline, CDR1 is MNHEY and CDR2 is SMNVEV (reference sequence). Trimming took 5 bases from V and 3 from J; bases not matched to a gene: 7. The CDR3 DNA follows: TGTGCCAGCAGTCGCCCGGGACTAGCGGTAACAGATACGCAGTATTTT. Its translation: CASSRPGLAVTDTQYF.

DNA for the CDR3: TGTGCCAGCAGCAAGGGACAGACAACTAATGAAAAACTGTTTTTT. This translates into CASSKGQTTNEKLFF. The chain has TRBV7-6 and TRBJ1-4; 7 bases are shared with TRBD1. In germline, CDR1 is SGHVS, CDR2 FNYEAQ. V lost 5 bases and J lost 0; bases outside the gene matches: 3. The CDR3 extends over 15 amino acids.

The rearrangement joins TRBV7-2 to TRBJ1-1; TRBD1 aligns across 7 bases. The CDR3 loop spans 15 amino acids. J lost 4 bases, V lost 4 bases, and 9 bases had no gene match. Per the germline V gene, CDR1 is SGHTA and CDR2 is FQGNSA. CDR3 coding DNA: TGTGCCAGCAGCTCCAGACAGGGATTGGGCACTGAAGCTTTCTTT. Its translation is CASSSRQGLGTEAFF.

V is TRBV18 and J is TRBJ1-6; no firm D call. Germline V CDR1 and CDR2: KGHSH, LQKENI. Trimming took 4 bases from V and 8 from J, leaving 15 bases between them. The length of the CDR3 is 15 residues. DNA for the CDR3: TGTGCCAGCTCACTTCCGGGGATAGCGGATTCACCCCTCCACTTT. Translating it yields CASSLPGIADSPLHF. Based on the CDR3 plus reference TRBV18 and TRBJ1-6, the full variable domain is NAGVMQNPRHLVRRRGQEARLRCSPMKGHSHVYWYRQLPEEGLKFMVYLQKENIIDESGMPKERFSAEFPKEGPSILRIQQVVRGDSAAYFCASSLPGIADSPLHFGNGTRLTVT.

The chain uses TRBV27 and TRBJ1-5; possible D gene TRBD1, 5 bases. The CDR3 extends over 15 amino acids. CDR1 MNHEY and CDR2 SMNVEV come from the germline V gene (reference sequence). Trimming shortened V by 4 bases and J by 3 bases, and 13 bases separated the two germline ends. The CDR3 DNA reads TGTGCCAGCAGTTCCCTGGGGGGTTCCAATCAGCCCCAGCATTTT. Its protein product is CASSSLGGSNQPQHF.

The rearrangement joins TRBV10-3 to TRBJ2-1, with D possibly TRBD1 on 5 matching bases. Trimming took off 0 bases at V and 8 bases at J, with 17 bases between the two ends. Germline lookup yields CDR1 ENHRY and CDR2 SYGVKD. The CDR3 extends over 16 amino acids. For the CDR3, the DNA is TGTGCCATCAGTGAGTCGAGACTCAATACCAGGGATGAGCAGTTCTTC. Translated: CAISESRLNTRDEQFF.

The gene calls are TRBV6-5 and TRBJ2-3, with a tentative D call TRBD2 (5 bases). The CDR3 is made up of 15 amino acids. Germline V gives CDR1 MNHEY, CDR2 SVGAGI. Between the trimmed V and J ends, which lost 6 bases and 2 bases, there was a span of 15 bases. For the CDR3, the DNA is TGTGCCAGCAGCCGAGGGAGCGGAGTCACAGATACGCAGTATTTT. This gives the protein CASSRGSGVTDTQYF.

V gene TRBV19 combines with J gene TRBJ1-2; D ambiguous. Trimming removed 10 bases at V and 4 bases at J, with 16 bases between. CDR1 LNHDA and CDR2 SQIVND come from the germline V gene (reference sequence). This CDR3 contains 13 residues. The CDR3 DNA follows: TGTGCCACTTTAGCGACGGTAGGCTATGGCTACACCTTC. It is translated as CATLATVGYGYTF.

There are a few counts of this clone. CDR3 protein: CASSGTADEQYF. Here the CDR3 DNA reads TGCGCCAGCAGTGGGACAGCGGACGAGCAGTACTTC. The V call is TRBV10-1, the J call TRBJ2-7, with D tentatively TRBD1 (6 bases). The CDR3 extends over 12 amino acids. Germline V CDR1 and CDR2: WNHNN, SYGVQD (reference sequence). With 4 bases removed from V and 5 bases from J, the gap between germline ends came to 9 bases.

V is TRBV9 and J is TRBJ2-3, with a tentative D call TRBD2 (5 bases). V lost 0 bases to trimming and J lost 1 base, with 9 bases between them. The CDR3 runs to 15 residues. Germline values: CDR1 SGDLS, CDR2 YYNGEE. CDR3 sequence: CASSVGGRRTDTQYF. The CDR3 region has the DNA TGTGCCAGCAGCGTAGGCGGGCGACGCACAGATACGCAGTATTTT.

The chain links TRBV27 to TRBJ2-7, with D possibly being TRBD1 (6 bases). Germline V gene lookup returns CDR1 MNHEY and CDR2 SMNVEV (reference sequence). V lost 6 bases and J lost 7, with 19 bases in between. The CDR3 contains 14 residues. The CDR3 DNA follows: TGTGCCAGCAGCCCTTCACAGGGCAAAGGGGAGCAGTACTTC. Amino acid sequence: CASSPSQGKGEQYF.

The chain employs TRBV5-5 and TRBJ1-4; TRBD1 aligns across 7 bases. Germline V gene lookup returns CDR1 SGHKS and CDR2 YYEKEE (reference sequence). This CDR3 contains 16 residues. V lost 4 bases, J lost 7 bases, and 13 bases stayed unmatched. CDR3 DNA sequence: TGTGCCAGCAGCGCCATTCCTCAGGGGGTGGGTGAAAAACTGTTTTTT. It encodes CASSAIPQGVGEKLFF.

The chain links TRBV5-1 to TRBJ2-7, with 11 bases matching TRBD1. Unmatched junction bases numbered 10, after V lost 4 bases and J lost 7 bases. This CDR3 contains 15 residues. Germline V gene lookup returns CDR1 SGHRS and CDR2 YFSETQ. The CDR3 region is CASSPDWTGGEEQYF. Written as DNA, the CDR3 is TGCGCCAGCAGCCCAGACTGGACAGGGGGCGAAGAGCAGTACTTC.

The chain is built from TRBV6-5 and TRBJ1-4, with D possibly matching TRBD1 (6 bases). V shed 10 bases and J shed 7 bases, with 16 bases lying between them. The germline CDR1 and CDR2 sequences are MNHEY and SVGAGI. There are 13 residues in the CDR3. The CDR3 reads CATKRDIGEKLFF. Written as DNA, the CDR3 is TGTGCCACTAAACGGGACATTGGTGAAAAACTGTTTTTT.

V usage is TRBV7-9 and J usage is TRBJ1-1; D not certain. CDR1 and CDR2 from the germline V gene are SEHNR and FQNEAQ (reference sequence). V lost 7 bases, J lost 6 bases, and 9 bases lay in between. This CDR3 is built from 11 residues. The CDR3, as DNA: TGTGCCAGCAACTCTCTCGCTGAAGCTTTCTTT. As protein: CASNSLAEAFF.

The CDR3: CASSTLIVQGFKAFF. DNA for the CDR3: TGTGCCAGTTCGACTCTAATCGTACAGGGGTTTAAAGCTTTCTTT. The chain recombines TRBV19 with TRBJ1-1; TRBD1 matches 7 bases. The CDR3 extends over 15 amino acids. The trim removed 8 bases at V and 9 bases at J, leaving 18 bases unmatched. Germline V gene lookup returns CDR1 LNHDA and CDR2 SQIVND (reference sequence).

V gene TRBV7-3 combines with J gene TRBJ2-5; maybe TRBD1 (6 bases). The germline V and J ends were trimmed by 2 bases and 2 bases, with 12 bases remaining between them. Germline lookup yields CDR1 SGHTA and CDR2 FQGTGA. The CDR3 extends over 15 amino acids. CDR3 sequence reads: CASSLDGDKQETQYF. The CDR3 DNA reads as TGTGCCAGCAGCTTAGATGGGGACAAGCAAGAGACCCAGTACTTC.

The chain employs TRBV15 and TRBJ2-5; D remains ambiguous. The CDR3 has 14 residues. V was clipped by 2 bases and J by 2 bases, with 9 bases between them. Germline CDR1 LNHNV, CDR2 YYDKDF (reference sequence). This chain's CDR3 is CATSRPSSQETQYF. CDR3 DNA sequence: TGTGCCACCAGCAGACCCTCGAGTCAAGAGACCCAGTACTTC. The variable domain in full, with the rest retrieved from reference TRBV15 and TRBJ2-5, is DAMVIQNPRYQVTQFGKPVTLSCSQTLNHNVMYWYQQKSSQAPKLLFHYYDKDFNNEADTPDNFQSRRPNTSFCFLDIRSPGLGDTAMYLCATSRPSSQETQYFGPGTRLLVL.

The chain couples TRBV10-3 to TRBJ2-5; 7 nucleotides align to TRBD2. This CDR3 comprises 13 residues. Germline CDR1 reads ENHRY; CDR2 reads SYGVKD. The J segment lost 5 bases and the V segment lost 2 bases, leaving 2 bases of the junction unmatched. CDR3 protein: CAISEPGRETQYF. The CDR3 nucleotides read TGTGCCATCAGTGAGCCCGGGAGGGAGACCCAGTACTTC.

The J gene is TRBJ2-2, the V gene TRBV6-2 or TRBV6-3, with 10 bases lining up with TRBD2. This CDR3 has 16 amino acids. V gave up 6 bases and J gave up 1 base; unmatched junction bases: 5. Germline V gives CDR1 MNHEY, CDR2 SVGEGT. The CDR3 reads CASSPRLAGNTGELFF. The CDR3 nucleotides are TGTGCCAGCAGCCCCAGACTAGCGGGGAACACCGGGGAGCTGTTTTTT.

The chain joins TRBV5-1 to TRBJ1-5; D is undetermined. The CDR3 loop spans 14 amino acids. Trimming left V 4 bases short and J 0 bases short, with 8 bases between. Germline-derived CDR1 and CDR2 are SGHRS and YFSETQ. The CDR3 loop reads CASSVDGSNQPQHF. The CDR3, as DNA: TGCGCCAGCAGCGTGGACGGTAGCAATCAGCCCCAGCATTTT.